This T cell receptor beta chain was sequenced in a study of CD8+ T cells in alopecia areata. For the study at large: Tofacitinib administration to treated patients was oral, at 5 to 10 mg twice daily.

Cell sorting was applied to PBMCs, and CD4+ and CD8+ T cells were collected. Remarks on this clone: The antigen is not known.

Trimming took 5 bases from V and 10 from J, leaving 12 bases between them. The CDR3 runs to 13 residues. The germline V gene has CDR1 SEHNR and CDR2 FQNEAQ (reference sequence). Regarding the study as a whole: Higher clonality and more expanded CD8+ clones appeared in lesional than normal scalp. Sharing of TCRs across patients appeared less clear than in mice, possibly for HLA-related reasons.

As the sequencing template, cDNA was produced by extracting RNA and reverse transcribing it. TCRdb keeps only in-frame clones here, not all; method: immunoSEQ multiplex PCR. This table has 90,000 to 150,000 clones, about two fifths appearing once. The clonotype was recovered from a human donor with alopecia areata. Sequencing used CD4+ T cells sorted from blood. This chain uses TRBV7-9 with TRBJ1-6; perhaps TRBD1 as D (6 bases). In DNA form, the CDR3 reads TGTGCCAGCAGCCCACAGGGTCGCTCACCCCTCCACTTT. Translating it yields CASSPQGRSPLHF.